The clone carrying this T cell receptor (beta chain) appeared once. The antigen remains undetermined. The data belong to a study of OX40 agonist ivuxolimab in advanced cancers. Overall study context: With a range of roughly 20 to 85, age averaged roughly 61 years, and more than 75% were male. Whole-study results and caveats: At doses 0.1 to 3.0 mg/kg, CD4+ and CD8+ clones expanded. Among the lowest levels of clonal expansion were found in partial responders at 0.1-3.0 mg/kg.

Trimming pared 0 bases from V and 0 bases from J, leaving 9 bases between. This CDR3 has 16 amino acids. Germline CDR1 MGHRA, CDR2 YSYEKL. Sequencing was performed with immunoSEQ multiplex PCR; in TCRdb, only in-frame clones are kept and a portion is missing. This repertoire shows tens of thousands of clones, approximately 92% found once; its top ten account for 3% to 3.5%. The sample here was CD4+ or CD8+ T cells sorted from blood, taken in a trial of the OX40 agonist ivuxolimab. This TCR was sampled from an adult with an advanced solid tumor such as melanoma, head and neck, liver or kidney cancer. The rearrangement links TRBV4-1 to TRBJ1-3; D is uncertain. The CDR3, as DNA: TGCGCCAGCAGCCAAGATGAGGGTAGCTCTGGAAACACCATATATTTT. As protein: CASSQDEGSSGNTIYF.